This T cell receptor beta chain was identified during a study of T-cell reconstitution after alpha-beta-depleted transplantation in children. There are many counts of this clonotype. The antigen remains undetermined. TCRbeta library preparation incorporated unique molecular identifiers. MiXCR, applied by TCRdb to the PCR reads, yields one record per CDR3 protein. The repertoire holds roughly 240,000 distinct CDR3 sequences, with around 8% as singletons. Study-wide findings and caveats: Reportedly, only several hundred clones from non-depleted graft cells drove alpha-beta T-cell counts at about two months.

The V gene's germline CDR1 is SSHAT and CDR2 FNYEAQ (reference sequence). The CDR3 runs 11 residues. The source of this sequence is a male patient younger than 18 who had a stem cell transplant for acute lymphoblastic leukemia, so the T cells may come from the graft donor. The chain has TRBV7-7 and TRBJ2-2; D remains unclear. The sample consisted of PBMCs, mostly from graft donor cells, taken 180 days after TCRalphabeta/CD19-depleted stem cell transplant. The DNA for the CDR3 is TGTGCTAGCTCCTTGGAGGGGGAGCTGTTTTTT. Residues: CASSLEGELFF. Complete variable domain (other parts from reference TRBV7-7 and TRBJ2-2): GAGVSQSPRYKVTKRGQDVTLRCDPISSHATLYWYQQALGQGPEFLTYFNYEAQPDKSGLPSDRFSAERPEGSISTLTIQRTEQRDSAMYRCASSLEGELFFGEGSRLTVL.